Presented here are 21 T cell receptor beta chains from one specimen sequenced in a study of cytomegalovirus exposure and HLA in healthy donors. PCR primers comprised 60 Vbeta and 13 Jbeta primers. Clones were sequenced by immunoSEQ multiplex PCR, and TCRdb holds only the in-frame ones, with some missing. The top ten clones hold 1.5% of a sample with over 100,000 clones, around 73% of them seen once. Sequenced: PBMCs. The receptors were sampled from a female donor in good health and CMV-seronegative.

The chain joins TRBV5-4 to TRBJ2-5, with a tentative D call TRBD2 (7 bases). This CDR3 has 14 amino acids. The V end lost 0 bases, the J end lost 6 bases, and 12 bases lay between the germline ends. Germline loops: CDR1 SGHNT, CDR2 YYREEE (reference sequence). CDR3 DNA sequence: TGTGCCAGCAGCTTGGAAGAGGGGGGGAAGACCCAGTACTTC. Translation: CASSLEEGGKTQYF.

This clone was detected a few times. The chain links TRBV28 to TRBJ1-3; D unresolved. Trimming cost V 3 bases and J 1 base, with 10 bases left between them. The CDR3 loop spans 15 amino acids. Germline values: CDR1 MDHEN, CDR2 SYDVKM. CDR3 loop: CASSFLPLSGNTIYF. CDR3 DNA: TGTGCCAGCAGTTTTCTTCCCCTTTCTGGAAACACCATATATTTT.

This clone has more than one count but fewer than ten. CDR3 amino acids: CASSRDRQGGNQPQHF. The CDR3 DNA reads TGTGCCAGTAGTAGGGATCGACAGGGCGGCAATCAGCCCCAGCATTTT. The chain joins TRBV19 to TRBJ1-5; 7 positions agree with TRBD1. The germline V gene encodes CDR1 LNHDA and CDR2 SQIVND (reference sequence). This CDR3 contains 16 residues. Losses at the gene ends were 4 bases for V and 2 bases for J; bases not matched to a gene: 8.

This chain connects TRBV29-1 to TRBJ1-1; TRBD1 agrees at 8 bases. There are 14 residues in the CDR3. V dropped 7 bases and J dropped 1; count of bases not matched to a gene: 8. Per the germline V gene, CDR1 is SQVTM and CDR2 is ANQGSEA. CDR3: CSGISDRANTEAFF. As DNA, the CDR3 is TGCAGCGGAATCTCGGACAGGGCGAACACTGAAGCTTTCTTT.

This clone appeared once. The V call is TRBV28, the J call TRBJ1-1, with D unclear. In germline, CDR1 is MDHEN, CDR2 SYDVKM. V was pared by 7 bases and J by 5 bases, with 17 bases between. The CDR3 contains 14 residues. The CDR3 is CASTDSGSRTEAFF. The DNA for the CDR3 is TGTGCCAGCACCGACTCCGGGTCGAGAACTGAAGCTTTCTTT.

CDR3 loop: CASSFPPSSHYEQYF. The CDR3 coding sequence is TGTGCCAGCAGTTTCCCCCCCAGCAGCCACTACGAGCAGTACTTC. J is TRBJ2-5 and V is TRBV28, with D unclear. The J call may be mistaken, given a closer DNA end match to TRBJ2-7. CDR3 length: 15 amino acids. Germline assignment: CDR1 MDHEN and CDR2 SYDVKM.

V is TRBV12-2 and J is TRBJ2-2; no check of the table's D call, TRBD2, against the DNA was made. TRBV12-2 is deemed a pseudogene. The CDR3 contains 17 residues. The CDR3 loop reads CASRSSVGGGLTGELFF. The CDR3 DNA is TGTGCAAGTCGCTCCTCGGTCGGGGGAGGGCTCACCGGGGAGCTGTTTTTT.

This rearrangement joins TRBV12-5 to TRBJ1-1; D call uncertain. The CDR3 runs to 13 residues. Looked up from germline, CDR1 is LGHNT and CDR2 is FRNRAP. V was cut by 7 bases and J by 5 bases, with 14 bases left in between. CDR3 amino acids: CASAPRHETEAFF. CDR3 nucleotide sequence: TGTGCTAGTGCTCCGAGACATGAAACTGAAGCTTTCTTT.

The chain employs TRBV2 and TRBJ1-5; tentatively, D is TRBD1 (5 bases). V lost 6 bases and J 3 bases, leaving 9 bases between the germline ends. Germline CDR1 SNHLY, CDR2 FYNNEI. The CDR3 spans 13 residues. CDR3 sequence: CASRGGHNQPQHF. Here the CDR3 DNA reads TGTGCCAGCAGGGGTGGACACAATCAGCCCCAGCATTTT.

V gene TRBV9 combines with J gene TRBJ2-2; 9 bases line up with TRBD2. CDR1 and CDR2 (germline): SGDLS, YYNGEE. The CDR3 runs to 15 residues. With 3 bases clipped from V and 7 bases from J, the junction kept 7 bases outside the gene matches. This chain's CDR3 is CASSALAGDVGELFF. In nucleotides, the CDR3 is TGTGCCAGCAGCGCTTTAGCGGGAGACGTCGGGGAGCTGTTTTTT.

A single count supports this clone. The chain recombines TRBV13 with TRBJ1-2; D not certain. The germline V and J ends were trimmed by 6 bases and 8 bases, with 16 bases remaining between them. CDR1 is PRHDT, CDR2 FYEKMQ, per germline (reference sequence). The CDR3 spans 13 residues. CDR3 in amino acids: CASSQGRAGGYTF. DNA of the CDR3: TGTGCCAGCAGTCAAGGGAGAGCGGGAGGCTACACCTTC.

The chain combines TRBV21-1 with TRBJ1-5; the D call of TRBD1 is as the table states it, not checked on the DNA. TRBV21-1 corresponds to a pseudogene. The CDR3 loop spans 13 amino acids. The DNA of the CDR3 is TGTGCCAGCATTGGGGCAGCTAATCAGCCCCAGCATTTT. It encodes CASIGAANQPQHF.

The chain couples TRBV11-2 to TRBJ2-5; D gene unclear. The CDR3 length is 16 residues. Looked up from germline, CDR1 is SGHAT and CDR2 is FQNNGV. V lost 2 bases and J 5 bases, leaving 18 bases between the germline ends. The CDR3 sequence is CASSLLVVVSGETQYF. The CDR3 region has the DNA TGTGCCAGCAGCTTATTAGTGGTAGTGAGTGGTGAGACCCAGTACTTC.

As DNA, the CDR3 is TGTGCCAGCAGTCCCCTGACAGGGGGAATCTATGGCTACACCTTC. It is translated as CASSPLTGGIYGYTF. The chain combines TRBV25-1 with TRBJ1-2, with TRBD1 identical over 9 bases. CDR3 length: 15 amino acids. The germline V gene has CDR1 MGHDK and CDR2 SYGVNS. Trimming cost V 5 bases and J 4 bases; bases outside gene matches: 8.

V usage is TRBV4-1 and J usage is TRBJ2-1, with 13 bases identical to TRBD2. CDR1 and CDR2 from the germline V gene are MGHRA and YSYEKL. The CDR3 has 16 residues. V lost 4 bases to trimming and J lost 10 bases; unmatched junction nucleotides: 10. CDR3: CASSPLGTSGVREQFF. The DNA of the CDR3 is TGCGCCAGCAGCCCCCTCGGGACTAGCGGGGTCAGAGAGCAGTTCTTC.

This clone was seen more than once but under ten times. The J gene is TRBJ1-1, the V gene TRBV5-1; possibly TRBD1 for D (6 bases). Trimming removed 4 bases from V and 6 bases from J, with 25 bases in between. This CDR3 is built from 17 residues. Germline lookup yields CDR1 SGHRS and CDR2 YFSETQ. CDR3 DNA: TGCGCCAGCAGCCTTGCGAATTCAGGGGCGTCAAACGCTGAAGCTTTCTTT. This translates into CASSLANSGASNAEAFF. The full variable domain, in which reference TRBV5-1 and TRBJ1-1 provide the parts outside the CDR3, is KAGVTQTPRYLIKTRGQQVTLSCSPISGHRSVSWYQQTPGQGLQFLFEYFSETQRNKGNFPGRFSGRQFSNSRSEMNVSTLELGDSALYLCASSLANSGASNAEAFFGQGTRLTVV.

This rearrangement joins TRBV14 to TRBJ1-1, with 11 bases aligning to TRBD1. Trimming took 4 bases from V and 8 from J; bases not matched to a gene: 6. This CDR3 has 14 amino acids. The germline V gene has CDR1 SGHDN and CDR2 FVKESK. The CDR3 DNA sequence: TGTGCCAGCAGCCCATTTAGGACAGGGGGCGAAGCTTTCTTT. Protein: CASSPFRTGGEAFF. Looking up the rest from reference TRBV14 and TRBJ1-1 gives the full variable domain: EAGVTQFPSHSVIEKGQTVTLRCDPISGHDNLYWYRRVMGKEIKFLLHFVKESKQDESGMPNNRFLAERTGGTYSTLKVQPAELEDSGVYFCASSPFRTGGEAFFGQGTRLTVV.

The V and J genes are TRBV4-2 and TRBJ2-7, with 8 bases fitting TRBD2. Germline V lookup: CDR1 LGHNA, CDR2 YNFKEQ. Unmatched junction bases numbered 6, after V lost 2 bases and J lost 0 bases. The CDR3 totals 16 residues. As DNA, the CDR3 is TGTGCCAGCAGCCAATACGCGACTAGCGTCTCCTACGAGCAGTACTTC. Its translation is CASSQYATSVSYEQYF.

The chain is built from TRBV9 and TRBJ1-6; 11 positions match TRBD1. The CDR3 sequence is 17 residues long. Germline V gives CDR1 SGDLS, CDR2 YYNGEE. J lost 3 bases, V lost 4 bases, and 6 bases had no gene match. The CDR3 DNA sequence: TGTGCCAGCAGCCCAGGACAGGGGGCTTTCTATAATTCACCCCTCCACTTT. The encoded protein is CASSPGQGAFYNSPLHF.

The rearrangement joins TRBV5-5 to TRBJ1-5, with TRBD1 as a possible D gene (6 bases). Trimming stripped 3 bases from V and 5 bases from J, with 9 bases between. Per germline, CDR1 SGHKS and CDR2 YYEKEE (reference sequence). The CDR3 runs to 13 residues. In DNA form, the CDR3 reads TGTGCCAGCAGCTCCGGACAGCATCAGCCCCAGCATTTT. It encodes CASSSGQHQPQHF.

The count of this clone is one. The DNA of the CDR3 is TGCGCCAGCAGCCAACGGACAGGCAGCGATTCTTCCTACGAGCAGTACTTC. It codes for CASSQRTGSDSSYEQYF. The genes are TRBV4-3 and TRBJ2-7; TRBD1 aligns across 7 bases. CDR1 LGHNA and CDR2 YSLEER come from the germline V gene. The CDR3 is 17 residues long. The V segment lost 2 bases and the J segment 1 base; nucleotides outside the gene matches: 11.